This T cell receptor beta chain was documented in a study of radiotherapy plus CTLA-4 blockade in lung cancer. Study at large: An objective response was seen in around a sixth of patients, and disease control in 30% to 35%.

A remark on this clone: Antigen: not known.

Using immunoSEQ multiplex PCR, the repertoire was profiled, and TCRdb retains in-frame clones only, with some absent. Among over 85,000 clones, roughly 74% were seen once, and the ten largest hold about 3%. Focal radiation plus CTLA-4 blockade with ipilimumab was administered to patients who had chemo-refractory metastatic non-small-cell lung cancer. General study points: Early clone dynamics of blood T cells, plus interferon-beta, reportedly predicted response best. In blood, TCR clones derived from the tumor expanded after radiotherapy plus ipilimumab.

This CDR3 is built from 14 residues. The germline CDR1 and CDR2 sequences are MDHEN and SYDVKM. The V and J ends lost 2 bases and 6 bases, in that order; junction bases with no gene match: 7. This sequence was found in a human donor with non-small cell lung cancer who had a partial response to radiotherapy plus ipilimumab. Some clones in this sample may be carry-over from other donors' samples. This chain joins TRBV28 and TRBJ2-7; TRBD2 agrees at 7 bases. The material sequenced was peripheral blood, taken from a patient treated with radiotherapy plus ipilimumab. The CDR3 loop is CASSLLAEWSEQYF. CDR3 nucleotides: TGTGCCAGCAGTTTACTAGCGGAATGGTCCGAGCAGTACTTC.